The subject of this entry is one TCR beta chain. The table lists this clone with a count of one. It has no known antigen specificity. Base qualities were left out, and no much larger clone turns up one base away. These data belong to a study of blood T cell repertoires in COVID-19 (dated by TCRdb to 2019 to 2021). For the study in its entirety: Samples covering the acute and convalescent phases of COVID-19 were provided by collaborators in the United States, Italy and Spain. The material from the prospective study consisted of cDNA or gDNA derived from T cells, B-cell-depleted T cells, or PBMCs. Where HLA class I and class II types were available, the types were taken from metadata supplied by the sample provider, not from assay-based typing. A freely available public database, intended as a resource for researchers studying the immune response to SARS-CoV-2, is where the repertoires were released. Samples were obtained from the ongoing ImmuneRACE study (first 160 participants) and from over 1,000 subjects provided by 6 global collaborators. The dataset comprised deeply sampled blood TCRbeta repertoires from subjects exposed to, actively infected with, or recovered from COVID-19. The sample metadata nearly always contained a de-identified subject ID, COVID-19 status, age in years and sex. Study-wide conclusions, independent of this receptor: How much clinical and demographic metadata was included differed by source and by participant, and the metadata was provided uncurated.

The CDR3 covers 13 residues, taking in both the cysteine and the phenylalanine. Of all the DNA, just the CDR3 is kept, 39 bases in frame from base 1. CDR1 MDHEN and CDR2 SYDVKM are derived from the germline V gene. Cut back by 8 bases and 9 bases, the V and J ends lie 19 bases apart. TCRbeta CDR3 regions were amplified from genomic DNA by means of the immunoSEQ Assay, a bias-controlled multiplex PCR. Per the authors' processing: Nucleated cell counts per sample were estimated from amplification of reference gene primers within the assay. To quantify the absolute abundance of each unique TCRbeta CDR3 rearrangement, sequence reads were collapsed and filtered. For each sample, productive Simpson clonality was calculated as the square root of Simpson's diversity index across productive rearrangements. TCRdb mirrors the immuneACCESS table, restricted to in-frame sequences. Some clones are absent from its copies; in checked studies, under half trace to an unresolved V gene, and the reason for the others is unknown. The DNA gave D and trimming, while V, J and clone size come from that table. This sample comprises 450,000 to 600,000 clones, 87% of them detected only once. The biggest ten clones account for approximately 0.7% of the sample.

In the prospective study, participants were about 18 to 100 years old, resided in about two dozen geographic areas of the United States, and were enrolled through a virtual design. In the prospective study, cohorts were assigned on the basis of participant-reported clinical history obtained from a screening survey and a study questionnaire. For ImmuneRACE Cohort 3, a participant was defined as recovered based on two consecutive negative NP/OP PCR tests, clearance by a healthcare professional, or resolution of symptoms. In the prospective study, whole blood, serum and a nasopharyngeal or oropharyngeal swab were collected from each participant by mobile phlebotomists. Over a roughly 2-month period, participants in the prospective study had the option of providing additional blood draws and questionnaires. Before DNA extraction, blood samples from the prospective study were shipped at room temperature or frozen.

The chain couples TRBV28 to TRBJ1-1; TRBD1 is perhaps the D gene, given 5 matching bases. Sequencing used PBMCs or T cells enriched from blood (not recorded which). The clonotype originates from a woman aged 18-29 years who had recovered from COVID-19. The DNA sequence is given as TGTGCCAGCTTCTCTCCTGACAGCCATCAAGCTTTCTTT. This encodes CASFSPDSHQAFF. Reference TRBV28 and TRBJ1-1 proteins supply the regions before and after the CDR3; the full variable domain is: DVKVTQSSRYLVKRTGEKVFLECVQDMDHENMFWYRQDPGLGLRLIYFSYDVKMKEKGDIPEGYSVSREKKERFSLILESASTNQTSMYLCASFSPDSHQAFFGQGTRLTVV.